The clone carrying this TCR beta chain was seen only once. The data are from a study of blood T cell repertoires in COVID-19. Study-level background: The analysed material was cDNA or gDNA that came from T cells, B-cell-depleted T cells, or PBMCs.

In the original analysis: Reference gene primer amplification gave nucleated cell count estimates. The repertoire was sequenced with immunoSEQ multiplex PCR; TCRdb's copy has only in-frame clones and lacks some. From that table come the V and J calls and clone size; the DNA was used to work out D and trimming. The sample lists about 430,000 clones; roughly 90% were seen once. The sequence was collected from a woman aged 25-40 years with acute COVID-19. The sequenced sample consisted of PBMCs or T cells enriched from blood (not recorded which).

CDR3 DNA: TGTGCCAGTAGAAAGACAGGGGCGAATCAGCCCCAGCATTTT. Protein sequence: CASRKTGANQPQHF. The V and J genes are TRBV19 and TRBJ1-5, with 8 nucleotides matching TRBD1. Trimming removed 6 bases from V and 4 bases from J; junction bases left unmatched: 5. There are 14 residues in the CDR3. Germline values: CDR1 LNHDA, CDR2 SQIVND (reference sequence).